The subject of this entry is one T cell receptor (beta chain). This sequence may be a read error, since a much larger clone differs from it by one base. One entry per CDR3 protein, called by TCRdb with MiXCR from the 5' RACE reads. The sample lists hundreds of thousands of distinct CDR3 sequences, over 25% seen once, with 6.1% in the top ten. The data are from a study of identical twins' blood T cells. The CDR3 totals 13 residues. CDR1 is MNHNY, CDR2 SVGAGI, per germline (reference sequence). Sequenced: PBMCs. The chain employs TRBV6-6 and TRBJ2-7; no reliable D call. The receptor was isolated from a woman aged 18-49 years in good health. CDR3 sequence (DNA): TGTGCCTGCAGTTACTCGACTGCCTACGAGCAGTACTTC. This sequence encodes CACSYSTAYEQYF.